This TCR beta chain came from a study of T cell repertoires in cytomegalovirus infection. Study-wide background: Both CMV infection and a matching HLA type were indicated by public TCR beta signatures. Notes on the study in general: In two of eight donors, the top clonotype was HLA-C-restricted CMV-specific. Cumulative public TCR beta family frequency identified CMV carriers with the relevant HLA.

TCRdb recomputed calls from the reads with MiXCR, one row per CDR3 protein. This sample yields about 740,000 distinct CDR3 sequences, of which 35% to 40% are seen a single time; around 2.8% belongs to the top ten. V gave up 1 base and J gave up 4 bases; unmatched junction bases: 10. Germline V gene data show CDR1 as SGHTA and CDR2 as FQGNSA. The CDR3 extends over 16 amino acids. As to this clonotype: The target antigen is unknown.

The source material was PBMCs. This rearrangement joins TRBV7-2 to TRBJ2-7; TRBD2 aligns across 7 bases. This receptor was obtained from a human donor in good health (CMV status not recorded). Some clones in this sample may be carry-over from other donors' samples. The CDR3 DNA follows: TGTGCCAGCAGCTTAGGCGGGGGTTCAATGGGTTACGAGCAGTACTTC. Translation gives CASSLGGGSMGYEQYF. Drawing the rest from reference TRBV7-2 and TRBJ2-7, the complete variable domain is GAGVSQSPSNKVTEKGKDVELRCDPISGHTALYWYRQSLGQGLEFLIYFQGNSAPDKSGLPSDRFSAERTGGSVSTLTIQRTQQEDSAVYLCASSLGGGSMGYEQYFGPGTRLTVT.